This TCR beta chain was retrieved from a study of cytomegalovirus exposure and HLA in healthy donors. Germline V gene data show CDR1 as MNHEY and CDR2 as SMNVEV (reference sequence). The junction had 13 bases not matched to a gene; V was cut back by 6 bases and J by 9 bases. The CDR3 spans 14 residues. General observations from the study: Association of under 20,000 TCR beta sequences with HLA alleles was found at 0.05 false discovery rate in a later analysis.

As regards this clone: Its antigen is still unknown.

PCR used 60 Vbeta primers and 13 Jbeta primers. Assay used: immunoSEQ multiplex PCR; TCRdb lists only in-frame clones, some missing. This table holds 100,000 or so clones, about 74% found once. At collection, donors were nominally healthy, but unrecorded immune exposures were probable. The receptor's source is a woman younger than 35 in good health and CMV-seropositive. Specimen: PBMCs. This rearrangement joins TRBV27 to TRBJ2-7, with TRBD1 identical over 8 bases. The CDR3 protein is CASRPGQAPIGQYF. The CDR3 nucleotides read TGTGCCAGCAGACCGGGACAGGCGCCCATAGGGCAGTACTTC.